A single sample is the source of the 8 T cell receptor beta chains below, sequenced in a study of CD8 T cells in ankylosing spondylitis. TCRdb fed the 5' RACE reads into MiXCR, producing one record per CDR3 protein. Among a few hundred thousand distinct CDR3 sequences listed, 11% were seen once. Sequences were obtained from blood, either unsorted or a sorted T cell fraction (not recorded which). The receptors stem from a female donor with ankylosing spondylitis or in good health (not recorded which).

This clonotype has just a few counts. This chain links TRBV7-9 with TRBJ2-5; 7 nucleotides line up with TRBD2. The germline V gene encodes CDR1 SEHNR and CDR2 FQNEAQ (reference sequence). V lost 1 base to trimming and J lost 3 bases; unmatched junction nucleotides: 2. CDR3 length: 14 residues. In DNA, the CDR3 is TGTGCCAGCAGCTTAGTCGGGGGGAAAGAGACCCAGTACTTC. This translates into CASSLVGGKETQYF.

This clonotype came up many times. The rearrangement joins TRBV5-1 to TRBJ1-6; the D is unclear. Trimming stripped 0 bases from V and 6 bases from J, with 13 bases between. Looked up from germline, CDR1 is SGHRS and CDR2 is YFSETQ. The CDR3 consists of 16 residues. The CDR3 nucleotides read TGCGCCAGCAGCTTGGTGGCAGTCGATCCTAATTCACCCCTCCACTTT. Residues: CASSLVAVDPNSPLHF.

This clonotype appeared many times. The rearrangement joins TRBV20-1 to TRBJ2-7, with TRBD2 identical over 10 bases. The CDR3 spans 15 residues. CDR1 is DFQATT and CDR2 is SNEGSKA in the germline V gene (reference sequence). V lost 2 bases to trimming and J lost 3 bases; unmatched junction nucleotides: 7. The CDR3 here is CSARRSGRAFYEQYF. CDR3 nucleotide sequence: TGCAGTGCTAGACGAAGCGGGAGGGCCTTCTACGAGCAGTACTTC.

This clonotype has just a few counts. This chain connects TRBV5-1 to TRBJ2-7; D might be TRBD2 (5 bases). From germline, CDR1 is SGHRS and CDR2 YFSETQ. Trimming left V 4 bases short and J 0 bases short, with 11 bases between. CDR3 length: 14 amino acids. CDR3 in DNA: TGCGCCAGCAGCGTGGAGGCCAACTCCTACGAGCAGTACTTC. It is translated as CASSVEANSYEQYF.

This clonotype was detected many times. This chain uses TRBV27 with TRBJ2-7; a weak D match, TRBD1 (5 bases). Germline V CDR1 and CDR2: MNHEY, SMNVEV (reference sequence). Trimming removed 5 bases at V and 3 bases at J, with 11 bases between. The CDR3 spans 13 residues. Here the CDR3 reads CASSGRGDYEQYF. The CDR3 DNA reads TGTGCCAGCAGTGGAAGGGGCGACTACGAGCAGTACTTC.

This clonotype occurred once. The chain recombines TRBV7-2 with TRBJ2-7, with D possibly being TRBD2 (6 bases). Germline V gene data show CDR1 as SGHTA and CDR2 as FQGNSA. The CDR3 consists of 15 residues. The ends were cut back, 0 bases at V and 2 bases at J, with 11 bases in the middle. The CDR3 protein is CASSLATGVPYEQYF. In DNA, the CDR3 is TGTGCCAGCAGCTTAGCGACGGGAGTACCCTACGAGCAGTACTTC.

Many counts were recorded for this clonotype. This chain joins TRBV5-6 and TRBJ1-1; 9 bases agree with TRBD1. The CDR3 contains 12 residues. Looked up from germline, CDR1 is SGHDT and CDR2 is YYEEEE. After removal of 4 bases from V and 8 bases from J, the junction contained 3 bases not matched to a gene. CDR3 nucleotide sequence: TGTGCCAGCAGCCCGGGGACAGGGGAAGCTTTCTTT. This translates into CASSPGTGEAFF.

The chain couples TRBV6-1 to TRBJ1-3, with D hard to call. The CDR3 covers 17 residues. Germline-derived CDR1 and CDR2 are MNHNS and SASEGT. The ends were cut back, 6 bases at V and 0 bases at J, with 18 bases in the middle. This chain's CDR3 is CASSNPGKGYSGNTIYF. The CDR3 DNA follows: TGTGCCAGCAGCAACCCCGGGAAAGGATACTCTGGAAACACCATATATTTT.